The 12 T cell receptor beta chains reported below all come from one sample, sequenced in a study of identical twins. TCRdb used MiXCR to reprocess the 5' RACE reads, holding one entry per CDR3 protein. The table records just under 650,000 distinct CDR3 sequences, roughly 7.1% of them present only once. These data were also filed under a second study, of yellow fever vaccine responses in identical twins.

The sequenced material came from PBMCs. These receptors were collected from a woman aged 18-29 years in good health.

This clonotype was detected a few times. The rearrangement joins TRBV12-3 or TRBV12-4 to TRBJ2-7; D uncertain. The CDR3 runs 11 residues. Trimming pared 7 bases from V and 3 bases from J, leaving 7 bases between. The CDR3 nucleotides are TGTGCCAGCAACCCTTACTACGAGCAGTACTTC. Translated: CASNPYYEQYF.

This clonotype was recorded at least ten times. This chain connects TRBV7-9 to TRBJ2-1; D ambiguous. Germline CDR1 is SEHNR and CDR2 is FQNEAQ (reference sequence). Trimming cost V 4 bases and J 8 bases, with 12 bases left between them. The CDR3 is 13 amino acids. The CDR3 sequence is CASSSRVFHEQFF. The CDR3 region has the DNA TGTGCCAGCAGCTCCCGGGTCTTCCATGAGCAGTTCTTC.

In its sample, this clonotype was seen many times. The CDR3 here is CASSLRLAGAYYNEQFF. In DNA, the CDR3 is TGCGCCAGCAGCTTGCGACTAGCGGGGGCCTACTACAATGAGCAGTTCTTC. The chain employs TRBV5-1 and TRBJ2-1; the match to TRBD2 covers 12 bases. CDR1 SGHRS and CDR2 YFSETQ come from the germline V gene. V lost 1 base, J lost 3 bases, and 5 bases stayed unmatched. CDR3 length: 17 amino acids. Full variable domain (missing parts from reference TRBV5-1 and TRBJ2-1): KAGVTQTPRYLIKTRGQQVTLSCSPISGHRSVSWYQQTPGQGLQFLFEYFSETQRNKGNFPGRFSGRQFSNSRSEMNVSTLELGDSALYLCASSLRLAGAYYNEQFFGPGTRLTVL.

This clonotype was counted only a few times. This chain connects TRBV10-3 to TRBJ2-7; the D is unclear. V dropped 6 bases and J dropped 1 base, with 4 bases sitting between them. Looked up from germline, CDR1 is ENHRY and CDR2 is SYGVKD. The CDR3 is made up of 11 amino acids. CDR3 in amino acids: CAIRTSYEQYF. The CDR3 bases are TGTGCCATCAGGACTTCCTACGAGCAGTACTTC.

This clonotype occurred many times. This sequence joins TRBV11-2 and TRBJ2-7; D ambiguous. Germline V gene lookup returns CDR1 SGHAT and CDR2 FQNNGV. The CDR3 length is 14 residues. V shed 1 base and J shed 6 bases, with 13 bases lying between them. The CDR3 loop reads CASSLVSHSSEQYV. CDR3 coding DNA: TGTGCCAGCAGCTTAGTTTCCCATTCTTCCGAGCAGTACGTC.

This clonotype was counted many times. CDR3 nucleotide sequence: TGTGCCAGCAGTTTATGGGCCCAAACAACCTACGAGCAGTACTTC. It is translated as CASSLWAQTTYEQYF. This chain links TRBV27 with TRBJ2-7, with no clear D. The CDR3 spans 15 residues. Germline assignment: CDR1 MNHEY and CDR2 SMNVEV (reference sequence). The V and J ends lost 1 base and 2 bases respectively, with 12 bases between them.

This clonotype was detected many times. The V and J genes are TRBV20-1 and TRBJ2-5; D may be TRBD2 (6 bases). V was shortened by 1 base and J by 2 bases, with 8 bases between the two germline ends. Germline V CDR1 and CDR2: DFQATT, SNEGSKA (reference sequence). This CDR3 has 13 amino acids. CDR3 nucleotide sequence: TGCAGTGCTAGAGCTGGGGGGCAAGAGACCCAGTACTTC. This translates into CSARAGGQETQYF.

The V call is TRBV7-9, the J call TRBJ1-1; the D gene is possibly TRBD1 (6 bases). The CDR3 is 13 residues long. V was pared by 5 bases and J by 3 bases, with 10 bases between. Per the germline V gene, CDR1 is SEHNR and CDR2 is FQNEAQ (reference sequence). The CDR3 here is CASSDYRDTEAFF. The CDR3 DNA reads TGTGCCAGCAGCGATTACAGGGACACTGAAGCTTTCTTT.

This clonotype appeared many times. CDR3 amino acids: CASSATGTGETQYF. The CDR3 DNA follows: TGTGCCAGCAGCGCTACAGGGACGGGGGAGACCCAGTACTTC. The chain joins TRBV9 to TRBJ2-5; D is perhaps TRBD1 (6 bases). V lost 3 bases to trimming and J lost 5 bases, with 14 bases between them. The CDR3 extends over 14 amino acids. Germline-derived CDR1 and CDR2 are SGDLS and YYNGEE.

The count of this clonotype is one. The chain's CDR3 is CASSQPGLVSDTQYF. The CDR3 DNA reads TGCGCCAGCAGCCAACCGGGACTAGTGTCAGATACGCAGTATTTT. The J gene is TRBJ2-3, the V gene TRBV4-1; 8 positions agree with TRBD2. This CDR3 is built from 15 residues. Germline loops: CDR1 MGHRA, CDR2 YSYEKL. The J segment lost 4 bases and the V segment lost 2 bases, leaving 5 bases of the junction unmatched.

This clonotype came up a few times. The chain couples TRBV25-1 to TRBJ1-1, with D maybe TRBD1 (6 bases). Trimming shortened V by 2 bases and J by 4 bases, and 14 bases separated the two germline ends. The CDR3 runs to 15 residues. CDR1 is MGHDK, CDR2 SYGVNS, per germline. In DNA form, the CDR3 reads TGTGCCAGCAGTGAAGGGTCCGGGGGCTTCACTGAAGCTTTCTTT. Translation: CASSEGSGGFTEAFF.

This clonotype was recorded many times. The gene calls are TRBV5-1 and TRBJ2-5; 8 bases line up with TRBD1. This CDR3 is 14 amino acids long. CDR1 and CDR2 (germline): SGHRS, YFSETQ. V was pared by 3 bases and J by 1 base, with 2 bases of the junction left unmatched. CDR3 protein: CASSWTGSQETQYF. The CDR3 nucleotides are TGCGCCAGCAGCTGGACAGGGTCCCAAGAGACCCAGTACTTC.